A selection of T cell receptor beta chains follows, all from one sample in a study of cytomegalovirus exposure and HLA in healthy donors. Data came from immunoSEQ multiplex PCR; TCRdb stores just in-frame clones and leaves some out. The sample lists roughly 240,000 clones, around 80% occurring once. Sequencing used PBMCs. The receptors were sampled from a boy aged 5-17 years in good health and CMV-seronegative. Both conserved end residues are part of each CDR3. D genes are given only for firm matches. Some rows mark clone size as missing; the rest say once, few, many or name a class of expanded clone.

>TRBJ2-1|.|13|TRBV30|.
CAWHRGSGNEQFF
TGTGCCTGGCACCGTGGGAGCGGCAATGAGCAGTTCTTC
>TRBJ2-3|TRBD2|15|TRBV19|few
CASSMGLASTDTQYF
TGTGCCAGTAGTATGGGACTAGCGAGCACAGATACGCAGTATTTT
>TRBJ1-2|.|12|TRBV11-3|.
CASSWGGHGYTF
TGTGCCAGCAGCTGGGGAGGGCATGGCTACACCTTC
>TRBJ1-4|.|18|TRBV30|once
CAWSVFLGASATNEKLFF
TGTGCCTGGAGTGTGTTCCTGGGGGCCAGCGCAACTAATGAAAAACTGTTTTTT
>TRBJ1-6|.|20|TRBV5-4|.
CASSLGGAGGRATRSSPLHF
TGTGCCAGCAGCTTGGGCGGGGCCGGGGGGCGAGCAACCCGGAGCTCACCCCTCCACTTT
>TRBJ1-1|.|15|TRBV5-1|.
CASSPGTPAGTEAFF
TGCGCCAGCAGCCCCGGGACACCCGCGGGCACTGAAGCTTTCTTT
>TRBJ2-7|TRBD2|16|TRBV5-5|few
CASSPPLAGGSSEQYF
TGTGCCAGCAGCCCCCCCCTAGCGGGGGGCTCTAGCGAGCAGTACTTC
>TRBJ1-1|TRBD1|15|TRBV5-1|.
CASSLPGQGNTEAFF
TGCGCCAGCAGCTTGCCCGGACAGGGAAACACTGAAGCTTTCTTT
>TRBJ2-7|TRBD1|14|TRBV18|.
CASSFRQGASEQYF
TGTGCCAGCTCATTTCGACAGGGGGCTAGTGAGCAGTACTTC
>TRBJ2-5|TRBD2|14|TRBV5-1|.
CASEQREGAETQYF
TGCGCCAGCGAGCAGCGGGAGGGGGCCGAGACCCAGTACTTC
>TRBJ2-5|TRBD2|13|TRBV29-1|.
CSVGLAGPGTQYF
TGCAGCGTAGGACTAGCGGGGCCCGGGACCCAGTACTTC
>TRBJ2-7|TRBD1|14|TRBV6-5|.
CASRKTGTDYEQYF
TGTGCCAGCAGAAAAACCGGGACAGACTACGAGCAGTACTTC
>TRBJ1-4|.|16|TRBV27|.
CASSPKDGATNEKLFF
TGTGCCAGCAGCCCCAAAGACGGAGCAACTAATGAAAAACTGTTTTTT
>TRBJ1-2|.|14|TRBV5-5|.
CASASPGQFYGYTF
TGTGCCAGCGCCTCCCCCGGACAGTTCTATGGCTACACCTTC
>TRBJ1-1|TRBD1|15|TRBV6-5|.
CASSYSYRGVTEAFF
TGTGCCAGCAGTTACTCCTACAGGGGAGTCACTGAAGCTTTCTTT
>TRBJ2-7|.|11|TRBV19|.
CASRDTYEQYF
TGTGCCAGTAGGGACACCTACGAGCAGTACTTC
>TRBJ1-5|.|17|TRBV21-1|.
CASRRLRDRPYNQPQHF
TGTGCCAGCCGTCGTTTAAGGGACAGACCCTACAATCAGCCCCAGCATTTT
>TRBJ2-7|.|15|TRBV6-1|.
CASSWRWRGEDEQYF
TGTGCCAGCAGTTGGCGGTGGAGGGGCGAGGACGAGCAGTACTTC
>TRBJ1-6|.|13|TRBV5-1|.
CASSTDSNSPLHF
TGCGCCAGCAGCACGGACAGTAATTCACCCCTCCACTTT
>TRBJ1-1|.|13|TRBV5-1|.
CASSYGVNTEAFF
TGCGCCAGCAGCTACGGAGTTAACACTGAAGCTTTCTTT
>TRBJ2-3|.|12|TRBV5-6|.
CASSLLSDTQYF
TGTGCCAGCAGCTTGCTTTCTGATACGCAGTATTTT
>TRBJ1-6|.|14|TRBV7-9|.
CASSTPTRNSPLHF
TGTGCCAGCAGCACCCCCACGCGTAATTCACCCCTCCACTTT
>TRBJ1-2|TRBD1|15|TRBV11-2|.
CASPAADRTNYGYTF
TGTGCCAGCCCGGCGGCGGACAGGACTAACTATGGCTACACCTTC
>TRBJ1-1|.|13|TRBV6-5|few
CASSYEGNTEAFF
TGTGCCAGCAGTTACGAGGGGAACACTGAAGCTTTCTTT
>TRBJ2-1|TRBD2|18|TRBV2|once
CASSEATVIAGIVNEQFF
TGTGCCAGCAGTGAAGCGACGGTGATAGCGGGGATAGTCAATGAGCAGTTCTTC
>TRBJ1-2|TRBD1|14|TRBV27|.
CASSPRTGGPGYTF
TGTGCCAGCAGTCCCAGGACAGGGGGCCCTGGCTACACCTTC
>TRBJ1-3|TRBD1|18|TRBV10-3|.
CAISESEGRGRAGNTIYF
TGTGCCATCAGTGAGTCCGAGGGCAGGGGGCGCGCGGGAAACACCATATATTTT
>TRBJ1-1|TRBD1|20|TRBV30|.
CAWSVGQGAMVAKYDTEAFF
TGTGCCTGGAGTGTAGGGCAGGGGGCAATGGTGGCAAAATACGACACTGAAGCTTTCTTT
>TRBJ1-4|.|15|TRBV6-5|.
CASSYEGSYNEKLFF
TGTGCCAGCAGTTACGAGGGAAGCTATAATGAAAAACTGTTTTTT